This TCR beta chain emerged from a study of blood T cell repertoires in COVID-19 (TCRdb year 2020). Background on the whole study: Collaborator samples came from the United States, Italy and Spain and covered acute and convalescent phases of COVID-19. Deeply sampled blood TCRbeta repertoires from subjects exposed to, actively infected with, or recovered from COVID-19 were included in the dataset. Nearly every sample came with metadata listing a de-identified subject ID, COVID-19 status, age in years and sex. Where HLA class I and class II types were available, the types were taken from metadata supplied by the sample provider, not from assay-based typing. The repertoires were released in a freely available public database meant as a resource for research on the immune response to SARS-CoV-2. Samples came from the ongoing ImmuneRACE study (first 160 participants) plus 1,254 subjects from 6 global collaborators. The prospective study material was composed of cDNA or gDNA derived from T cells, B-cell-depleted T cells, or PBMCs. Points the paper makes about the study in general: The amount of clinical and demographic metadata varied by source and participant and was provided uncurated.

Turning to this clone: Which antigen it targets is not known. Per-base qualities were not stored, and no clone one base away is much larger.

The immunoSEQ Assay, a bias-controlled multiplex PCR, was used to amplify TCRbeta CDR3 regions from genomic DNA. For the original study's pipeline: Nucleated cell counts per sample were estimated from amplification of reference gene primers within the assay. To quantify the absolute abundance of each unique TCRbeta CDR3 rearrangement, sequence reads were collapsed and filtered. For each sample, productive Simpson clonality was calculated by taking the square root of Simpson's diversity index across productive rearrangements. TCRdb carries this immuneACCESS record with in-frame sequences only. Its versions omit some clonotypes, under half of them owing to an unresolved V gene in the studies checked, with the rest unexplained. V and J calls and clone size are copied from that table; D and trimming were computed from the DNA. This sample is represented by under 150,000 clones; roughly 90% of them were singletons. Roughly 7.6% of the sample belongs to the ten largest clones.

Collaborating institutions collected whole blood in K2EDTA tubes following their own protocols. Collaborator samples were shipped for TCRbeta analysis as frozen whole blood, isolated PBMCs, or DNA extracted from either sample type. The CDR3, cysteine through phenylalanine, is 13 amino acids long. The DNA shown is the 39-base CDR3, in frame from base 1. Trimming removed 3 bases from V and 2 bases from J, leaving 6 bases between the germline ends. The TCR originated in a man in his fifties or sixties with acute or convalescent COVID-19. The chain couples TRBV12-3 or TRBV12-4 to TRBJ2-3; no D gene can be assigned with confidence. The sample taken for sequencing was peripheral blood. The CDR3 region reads CASSFLNTDTQYF. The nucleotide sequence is TGTGCCAGCAGTTTCCTTAACACAGATACGCAGTATTTT.